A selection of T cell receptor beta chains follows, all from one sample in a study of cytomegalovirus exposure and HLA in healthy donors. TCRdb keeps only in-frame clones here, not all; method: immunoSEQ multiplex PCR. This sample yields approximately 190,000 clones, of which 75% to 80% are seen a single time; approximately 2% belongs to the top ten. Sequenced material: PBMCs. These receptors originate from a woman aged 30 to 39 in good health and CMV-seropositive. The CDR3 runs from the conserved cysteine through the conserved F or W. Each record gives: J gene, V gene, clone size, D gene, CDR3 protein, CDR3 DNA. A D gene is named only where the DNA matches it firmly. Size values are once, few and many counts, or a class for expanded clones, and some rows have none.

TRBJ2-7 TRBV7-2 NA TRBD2 CASSLTSGGSYEQYF TGTGCCAGCAGCCTGACTAGCGGGGGCTCCTACGAGCAGTACTTC
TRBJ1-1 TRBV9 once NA CASSVGNRGDTEAFF TGTGCCAGCAGCGTAGGAAATCGGGGGGACACTGAAGCTTTCTTT
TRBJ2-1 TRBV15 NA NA CATSTGEDYNEQFF TGTGCCACCAGCACGGGGGAGGATTACAATGAGCAGTTCTTC
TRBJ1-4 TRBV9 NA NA CASSVGGQHEKLFF TGTGCCAGCAGCGTAGGTGGACAGCATGAAAAACTGTTTTTT
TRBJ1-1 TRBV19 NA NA CASMARGTTEAFF TGTGCCAGTATGGCGAGGGGGACCACTGAAGCTTTCTTT
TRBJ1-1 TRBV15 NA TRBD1 CATSRTGRMNTEAFF TGTGCCACCAGCAGGACAGGGAGGATGAACACTGAAGCTTTCTTT
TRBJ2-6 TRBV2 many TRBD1 CASSQRTGGPSRSGANVLTF TGTGCCAGCAGTCAAAGGACAGGGGGGCCGTCTCGCTCTGGGGCCAACGTCCTGACTTTC
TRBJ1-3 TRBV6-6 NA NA CASSLGENTIYF TGTGCCAGCAGCCTAGGAGAAAACACCATATATTTT
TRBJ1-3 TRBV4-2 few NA CASSQDWSSGNTIYF TGTGCCAGCAGCCAAGATTGGAGCTCTGGAAACACCATATATTTT
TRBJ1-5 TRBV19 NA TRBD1 CATSTLSQGVNQPQHF TGTGCCACTAGTACCTTGTCACAGGGGGTGAATCAGCCCCAGCATTTT
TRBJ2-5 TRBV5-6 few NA CASSLGQQETQYF TGTGCCAGCAGCTTGGGACAGCAAGAGACCCAGTACTTC
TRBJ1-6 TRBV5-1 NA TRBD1 CASSLVGQGDSPLHF TGCGCCAGCAGCTTGGTTGGACAGGGGGATTCACCCCTCCACTTT
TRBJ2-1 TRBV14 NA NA CASSQDGERRWSSYNEQFF TGTGCCAGCAGCCAAGACGGGGAGCGGCGTTGGAGCTCCTACAATGAGCAGTTCTTC
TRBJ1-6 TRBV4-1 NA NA CASSQVPNSPLHF TGCGCCAGCAGCCAAGTTCCAAATTCACCCCTCCACTTT
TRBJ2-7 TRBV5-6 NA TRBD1 CASSLVRGTGGYEQYF TGTGCCAGCAGCTTGGTACGAGGGACAGGGGGCTACGAGCAGTACTTC
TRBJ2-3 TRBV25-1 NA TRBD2 CASSEYRRGSTDTQYF TGTGCCAGCAGTGAATATAGGCGGGGGAGCACAGATACGCAGTATTTT
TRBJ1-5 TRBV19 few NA CASSIVSGYGQPQHF TGTGCCAGTAGTATAGTATCAGGTTATGGGCAGCCCCAGCATTTT
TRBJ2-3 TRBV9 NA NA CASSDGAVKDTQYF TGTGCCAGCAGCGATGGGGCTGTCAAAGATACGCAGTATTTT
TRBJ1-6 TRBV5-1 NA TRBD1 CASSRDRGSYNSPLHF TGCGCCAGCAGCCGGGACAGGGGATCCTATAATTCACCCCTCCACTTT
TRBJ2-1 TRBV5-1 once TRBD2 CASSRLAGEGNEQFF TGCGCCAGCAGCCGACTAGCGGGAGAGGGCAATGAGCAGTTCTTC
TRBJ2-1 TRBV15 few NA CATSRDGERAHNEQFF TGTGCCACCAGCAGAGATGGAGAACGTGCGCACAATGAGCAGTTCTTC
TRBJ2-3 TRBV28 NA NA CASSLGTSSSTDTQYF TGTGCCAGCAGTTTAGGGACTTCCTCTAGCACAGATACGCAGTATTTT
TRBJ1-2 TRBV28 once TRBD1 CASSSTGLPNYGYTF TGTGCCAGCAGTTCGACAGGGCTTCCAAACTATGGCTACACCTTC
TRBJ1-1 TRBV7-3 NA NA CASSLTGGPTEAFF TGTGCCAGCAGCTTAACGGGGGGTCCCACTGAAGCTTTCTTT
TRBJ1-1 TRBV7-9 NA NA CASSLGARTEAFF TGTGCCAGCAGCTTAGGGGCAAGGACTGAAGCTTTCTTT
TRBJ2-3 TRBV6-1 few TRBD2 CASSELGRGTDTQYF TGTGCCAGCAGTGAACTTGGGAGGGGCACAGATACGCAGTATTTT
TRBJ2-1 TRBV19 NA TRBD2 CASSRTSYILDNEQFF TGTGCCAGTAGTAGGACTAGCTATATACTGGACAATGAGCAGTTCTTC
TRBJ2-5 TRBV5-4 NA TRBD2 CASSQPGLAGETQYF TGTGCCAGCAGTCAACCGGGACTAGCGGGAGAGACCCAGTACTTC
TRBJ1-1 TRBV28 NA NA CASSFFHNEAFF TGTGCCAGCAGTTTTTTCCACAATGAAGCTTTCTTT
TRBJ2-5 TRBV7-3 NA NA CASSFGDSTAQYF TGTGCCAGCAGCTTTGGGGACTCGACGGCCCAGTACTTC
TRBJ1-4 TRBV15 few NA CATSRDGTLRSEKLFF TGTGCCACCAGCAGAGATGGTACCTTGAGGTCGGAAAAACTGTTTTTT
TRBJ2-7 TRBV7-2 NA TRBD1 CASSQGQGGLEQYF TGTGCCAGCAGCCAGGGACAGGGGGGCCTCGAGCAGTACTTC
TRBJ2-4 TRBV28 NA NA CASSLPPLGGSKRDIQYF TGTGCCAGCAGTTTACCTCCCCTGGGGGGATCAAAGCGAGACATTCAGTACTTC
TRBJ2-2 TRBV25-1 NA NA CATPLGGDTGELFF TGTGCCACCCCCCTGGGGGGAGACACCGGGGAGCTGTTTTTT
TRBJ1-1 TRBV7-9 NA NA CASSPPGQANTEAFF TGTGCCAGCAGCCCGCCGGGACAAGCGAACACTGAAGCTTTCTTT
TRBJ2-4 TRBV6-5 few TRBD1 CASSYSGTGTNIQYF TGTGCCAGCAGTTACTCCGGGACAGGGACAAACATTCAGTACTTC
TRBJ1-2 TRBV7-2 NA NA CASSLRWGLHGYTF TGTGCCAGCAGCTTACGCTGGGGGCTACATGGCTACACCTTC
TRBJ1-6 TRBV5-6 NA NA CASSSGQNNSPLHF TGTGCCAGCAGCTCCGGACAGAATAATTCACCCCTCCACTTT
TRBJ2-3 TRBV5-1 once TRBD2 CASSLGGLAGGQTDTQYF TGCGCCAGCAGCTTGGGGGGACTAGCGGGAGGTCAAACAGATACGCAGTATTTT